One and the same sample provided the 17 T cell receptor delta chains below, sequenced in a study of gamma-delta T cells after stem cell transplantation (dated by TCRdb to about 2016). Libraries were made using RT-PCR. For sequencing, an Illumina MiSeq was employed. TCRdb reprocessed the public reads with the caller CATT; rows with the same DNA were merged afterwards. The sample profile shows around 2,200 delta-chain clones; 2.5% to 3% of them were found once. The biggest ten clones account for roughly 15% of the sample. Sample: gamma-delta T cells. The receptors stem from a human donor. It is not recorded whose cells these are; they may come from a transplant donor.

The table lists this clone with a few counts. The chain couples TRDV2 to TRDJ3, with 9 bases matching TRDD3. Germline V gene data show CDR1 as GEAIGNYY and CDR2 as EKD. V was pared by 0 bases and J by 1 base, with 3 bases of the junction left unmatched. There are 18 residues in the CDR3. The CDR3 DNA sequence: TGTGCCTGTGACACCGGTACTGGGGGATCCTGGGACACCCGACAGATGTTTTTC. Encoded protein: CACDTGTGGSWDTRQMFF.

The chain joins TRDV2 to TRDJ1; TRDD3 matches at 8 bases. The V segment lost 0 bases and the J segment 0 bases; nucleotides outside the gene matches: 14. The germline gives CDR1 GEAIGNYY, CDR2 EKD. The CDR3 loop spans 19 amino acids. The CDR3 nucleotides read TGTGCCTGTGACACCCTCCCCCTGGGGGACCCCAACTACACCGATAAACTCATCTTT. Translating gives CACDTLPLGDPNYTDKLIF.

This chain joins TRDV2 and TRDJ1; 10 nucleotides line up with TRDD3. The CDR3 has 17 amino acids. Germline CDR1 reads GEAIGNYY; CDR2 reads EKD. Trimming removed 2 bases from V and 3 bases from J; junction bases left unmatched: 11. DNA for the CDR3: TGTGCCTGTGACATCGTATGGGTGGGGGATACAGCCGATAAACTCATCTTT. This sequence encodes CACDIVWVGDTADKLIF.

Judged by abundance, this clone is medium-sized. The CDR3 here is CACFPVLGDTDKLIF. The CDR3 DNA sequence: TGTGCCTGTTTTCCAGTACTGGGGGATACCGATAAACTCATCTTT. The J gene is TRDJ1, the V gene TRDV2; TRDD3 matches 10 bases. V was clipped by 6 bases and J by 2 bases; unmatched bases: 8. Germline V CDR1 and CDR2: GEAIGNYY, EKD. The CDR3 spans 15 residues.

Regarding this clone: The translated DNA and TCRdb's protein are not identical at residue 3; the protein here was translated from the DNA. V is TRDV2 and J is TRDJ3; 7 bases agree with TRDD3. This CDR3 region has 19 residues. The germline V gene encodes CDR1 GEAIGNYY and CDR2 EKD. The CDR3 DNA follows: TGTGCCCGTGACACCGCCTGGGGGTCTTCCTCCTGGGACACCCGACAGATGTTTTTC. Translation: CARDTAWGSSSWDTRQMFF.

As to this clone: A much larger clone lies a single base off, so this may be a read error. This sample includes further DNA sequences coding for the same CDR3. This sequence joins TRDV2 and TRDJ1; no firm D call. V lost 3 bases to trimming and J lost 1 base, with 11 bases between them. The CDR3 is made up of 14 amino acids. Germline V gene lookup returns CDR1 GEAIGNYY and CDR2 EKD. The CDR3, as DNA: TGTGCCTGTGACTTTCTCACGCTCACCGATAAACTCATCTTT. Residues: CACDFLTLTDKLIF.

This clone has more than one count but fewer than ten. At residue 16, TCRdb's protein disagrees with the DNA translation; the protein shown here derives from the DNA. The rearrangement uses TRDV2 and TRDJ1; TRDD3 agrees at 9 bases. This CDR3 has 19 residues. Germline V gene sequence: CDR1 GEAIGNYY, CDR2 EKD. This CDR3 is CACDTVQLGDPTLTDNLIF. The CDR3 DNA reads TGTGCCTGTGACACCGTCCAACTGGGGGACCCCACCCTTACCGATAACCTCATCTTT.

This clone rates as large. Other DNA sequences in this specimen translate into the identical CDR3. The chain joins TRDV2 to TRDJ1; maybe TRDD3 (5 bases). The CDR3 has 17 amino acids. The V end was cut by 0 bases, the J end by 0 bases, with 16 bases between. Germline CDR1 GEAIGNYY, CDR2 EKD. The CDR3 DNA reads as TGTGCCTGTGACACCCTCGGGCCTGGGCGAAACACCGATAAACTCATCTTT. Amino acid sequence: CACDTLGPGRNTDKLIF.

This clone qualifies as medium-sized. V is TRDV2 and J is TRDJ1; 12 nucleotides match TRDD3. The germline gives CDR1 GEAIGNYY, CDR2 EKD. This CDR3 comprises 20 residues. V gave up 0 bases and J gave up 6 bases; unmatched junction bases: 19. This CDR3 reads CACDTVAPQTGGYSYYKLIF. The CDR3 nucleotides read TGTGCCTGTGACACCGTCGCTCCACAAACTGGGGGATACTCATATTATAAACTCATCTTT.

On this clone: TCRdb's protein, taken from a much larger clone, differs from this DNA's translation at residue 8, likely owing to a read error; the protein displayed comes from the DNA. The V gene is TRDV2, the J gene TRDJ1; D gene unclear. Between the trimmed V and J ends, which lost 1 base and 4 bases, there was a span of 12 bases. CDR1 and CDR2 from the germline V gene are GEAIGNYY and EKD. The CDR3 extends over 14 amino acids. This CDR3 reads CACDTLTDSDKLIF. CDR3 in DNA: TGTGCCTGTGACACTCTTACTGACAGCGATAAACTCATCTTT.

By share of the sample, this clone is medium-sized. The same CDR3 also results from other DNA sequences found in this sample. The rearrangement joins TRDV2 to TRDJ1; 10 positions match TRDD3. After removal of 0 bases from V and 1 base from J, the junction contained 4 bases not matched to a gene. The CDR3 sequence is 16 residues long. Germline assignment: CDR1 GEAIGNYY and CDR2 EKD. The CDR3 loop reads CACDTLLGDPTDKLIF. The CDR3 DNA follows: TGTGCCTGTGACACCTTACTGGGGGATCCCACCGATAAACTCATCTTT.

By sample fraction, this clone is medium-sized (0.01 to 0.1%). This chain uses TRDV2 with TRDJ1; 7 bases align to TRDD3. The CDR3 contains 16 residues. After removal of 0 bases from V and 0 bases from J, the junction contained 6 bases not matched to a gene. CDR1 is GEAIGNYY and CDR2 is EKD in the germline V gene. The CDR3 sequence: CACDTVGEIYTDKLIF. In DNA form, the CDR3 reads TGTGCCTGTGACACCGTGGGGGAGATATACACCGATAAACTCATCTTT.

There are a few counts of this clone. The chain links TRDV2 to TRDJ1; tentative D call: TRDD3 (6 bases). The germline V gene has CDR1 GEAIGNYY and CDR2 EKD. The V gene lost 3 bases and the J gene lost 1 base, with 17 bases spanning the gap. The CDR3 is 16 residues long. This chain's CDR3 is CACDAVSGLGTDKLIF. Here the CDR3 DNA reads TGTGCCTGTGACGCCGTTTCCGGACTGGGCACCGATAAACTCATCTTT.

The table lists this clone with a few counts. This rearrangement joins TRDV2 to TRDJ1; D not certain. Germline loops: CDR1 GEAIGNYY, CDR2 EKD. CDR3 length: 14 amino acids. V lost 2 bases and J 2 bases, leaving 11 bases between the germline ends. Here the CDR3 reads CACDKLLETDKLIF. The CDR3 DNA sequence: TGTGCCTGTGACAAGTTGCTGGAGACCGATAAACTCATCTTT.

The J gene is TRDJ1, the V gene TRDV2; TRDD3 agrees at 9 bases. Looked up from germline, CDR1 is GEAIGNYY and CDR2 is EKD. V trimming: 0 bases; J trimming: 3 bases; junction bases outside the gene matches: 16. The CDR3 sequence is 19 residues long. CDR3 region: CACDTIPGAGGSWSDKLIF. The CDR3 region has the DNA TGTGCCTGTGACACCATCCCTGGTGCTGGGGGATCCTGGTCCGATAAACTCATCTTT.

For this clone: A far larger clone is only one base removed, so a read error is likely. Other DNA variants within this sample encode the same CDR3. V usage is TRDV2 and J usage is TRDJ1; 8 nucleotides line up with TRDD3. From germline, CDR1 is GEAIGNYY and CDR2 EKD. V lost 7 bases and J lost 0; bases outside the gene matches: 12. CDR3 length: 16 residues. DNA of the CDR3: TGTGCCTGCGACTCCCTGGGGGACCAGTACACCGATAAACTCATCTTT. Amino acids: CACDSLGDQYTDKLIF.

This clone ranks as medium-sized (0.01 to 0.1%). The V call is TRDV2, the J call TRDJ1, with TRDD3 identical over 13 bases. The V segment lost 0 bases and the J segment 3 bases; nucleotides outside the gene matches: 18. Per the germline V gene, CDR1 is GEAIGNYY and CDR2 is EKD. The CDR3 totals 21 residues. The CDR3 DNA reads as TGTGCCTGTGACACCCTACTGGGGGATACGAGCCGCGAACCCATCCCCGATAAACTCATCTTT. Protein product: CACDTLLGDTSREPIPDKLIF.